This T cell receptor (beta chain) was found in a study of blood T cells in healthy people across ages. Findings of the study overall: The study found more naive CD4+ cells and higher diversity in long-lived than aged donors. Changes seen in expanded clonotypes were possibly confounded by donor CMV status left unknown.

There are a few counts of this clonotype. What it binds is unknown. The germline gives CDR1 SGHDN, CDR2 FVKESK. V lost 0 bases to trimming and J lost 6 bases, with 10 bases between them. The CDR3 spans 14 residues. Extraction yielded at least 6 micrograms of total RNA per sample. PCR was performed a second time for roughly 7 to 12 cycles using a sample-barcoded 5' primer and a J-beta primer mix. Researchers report that a template-switch adaptor with 12 random nucleotides tagged each cDNA molecule. TCRdb re-called the 5' RACE reads through MiXCR, storing one row per CDR3 protein. The table has about 1,500,000 distinct CDR3 sequences, approximately 42% seen once.

The sequenced sample consisted of blood. The V call is TRBV14, the J call TRBJ2-3; the D is unclear. The origin of this receptor is a woman between 18 and 30 years old in good health. The CDR3 sequence is CASSQDTVDDTQYF. CDR3 sequence (DNA): TGTGCCAGCAGCCAAGATACTGTGGATGATACGCAGTATTTT.